This T cell receptor (beta chain) was identified in a study of early T cells in non-severe SARS-CoV-2 infection. Study-level background: Chains stayed unpaired after sequencing of bulk RNA from unsorted whole blood.

A remark on this clonotype: Its target is not known.

The study's findings and limits: Private and CD4 specificities were missed by VDJdb matching, skewed to anti-spike CD8.

Trimming at V came to 4 bases and at J to 6 bases, leaving 19 bases not matched to a gene. The CDR3 consists of 20 residues. Unique molecular identifiers were affixed to single, distinct cDNA molecules. TCRdb called the 5' RACE reads again in MiXCR, with one record for every CDR3 protein. The table lists around 80,000 distinct CDR3 sequences, 8% to 13% of them singletons. The source is an adult who was a healthcare worker with PCR-confirmed SARS-CoV-2 infection or an uninfected control (not recorded which). The gene calls are TRBV12-3 or TRBV12-4 and TRBJ2-3; 13 bases fit TRBD2. The sequencing here drew on whole blood, taken at baseline. CDR3 DNA: TGTGCCAGCAGTTCCCTCGGACTAGCGGGAGATGCGAGTTGGGTCGATACGCAGTATTTT. It codes for CASSSLGLAGDASWVDTQYF.